This entry features one T cell receptor (beta chain) sequence. Its antigen remains unknown. The entry originates in a study of CD8 T cells in ankylosing spondylitis. Whole-study findings and limits: CD8+ cells made up the disease-linked clones, which were relatively rare in peripheral blood. Past studies reported some motif variants in reactive arthritis synovial fluid and blood.

TCR beta libraries were made by quantitative 5'-RACE with molecular barcodes. In TCRdb, the 5' RACE reads were re-called with MiXCR into one record per CDR3 protein. Of about 360,000 distinct CDR3 sequences in the sample, 20% to 25% are singletons; the top ten hold around 14%. CDR1 is MNHEY and CDR2 is SVGAGI in the germline V gene. This CDR3 spans 17 amino acids. The V end was cut by 0 bases, the J end by 0 bases, with 12 bases between. The receptor comes from a male donor with ankylosing spondylitis or in good health (not recorded which). The sequencing sample was made of blood, either unsorted or a sorted T cell fraction (not recorded which). The chain carries TRBV6-5 and TRBJ2-1, with TRBD2 as a possible D gene (6 bases). CDR3 amino acids: CASSYSLDGSSYNEQFF. CDR3 nucleotide sequence: TGTGCCAGCAGTTACTCCCTGGACGGGAGCTCCTACAATGAGCAGTTCTTC.